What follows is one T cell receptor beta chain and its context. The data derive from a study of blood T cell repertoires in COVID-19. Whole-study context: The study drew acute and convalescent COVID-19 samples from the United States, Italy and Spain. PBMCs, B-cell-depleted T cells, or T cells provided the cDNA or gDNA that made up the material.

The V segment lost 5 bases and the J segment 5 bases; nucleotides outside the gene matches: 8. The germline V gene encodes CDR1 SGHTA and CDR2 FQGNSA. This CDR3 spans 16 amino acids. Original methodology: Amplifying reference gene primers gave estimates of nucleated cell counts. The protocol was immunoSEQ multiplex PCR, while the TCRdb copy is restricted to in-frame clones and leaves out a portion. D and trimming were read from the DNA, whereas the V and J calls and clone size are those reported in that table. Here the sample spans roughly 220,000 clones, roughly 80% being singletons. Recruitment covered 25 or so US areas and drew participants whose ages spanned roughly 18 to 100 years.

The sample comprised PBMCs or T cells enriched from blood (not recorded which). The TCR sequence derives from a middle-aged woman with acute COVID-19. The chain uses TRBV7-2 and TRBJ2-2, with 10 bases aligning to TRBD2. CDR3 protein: CASSPQRGGGTGELFF. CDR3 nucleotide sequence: TGTGCCAGCAGCCCCCAGCGGGGGGGTGGAACCGGGGAGCTGTTTTTT.